The rows below give T cell receptor beta chains drawn from one sample of a study of early T cells in non-severe SARS-CoV-2 infection. TCRdb processed the 5' RACE reads anew with MiXCR; each CDR3 protein has one entry. The sample has roughly 28,000 distinct CDR3 sequences, roughly 5.8% seen once. Material: whole blood. Receptors originate from an adult who was a healthcare worker with PCR-confirmed SARS-CoV-2 infection or an uninfected control (not recorded which). Both conserved end residues are part of each CDR3. D genes are given only for firm matches. Rows may omit the clone size; those that give it use once, few, many or a size class.

abundance | j_gene | v_gene | d_gene | CDR3nt | CDR3aa
many | TRBJ2-3 | TRBV29-1 | - | TGCAGCGTTGCAAGAGGACCAGATACGCAGTATTTT | CSVARGPDTQYF
many | TRBJ2-1 | TRBV4-1 | - | TGCGCCAGCAGTCTAGGACAGAACTCCTACAATGAGCAGTTCTTC | CASSLGQNSYNEQFF
many | TRBJ2-7 | TRBV5-1 | TRBD2 | TGCGCCAGCAGCTCGGGACTAGCGGGAGCTTACGAGCAGTACTTC | CASSSGLAGAYEQYF
few | TRBJ1-5 | TRBV5-5 | - | TGTGCCAGCAGGTTGACAGCCTCTTCATATAGCAATCAGCCCCAGCATTTT | CASRLTASSYSNQPQHF
- | TRBJ2-7 | TRBV5-4 | - | TGTGCCAGCAGCTTGGTAGGCACTAGAAGCTCCTACGAGCAGTACTTC | CASSLVGTRSSYEQYF
many | TRBJ1-2 | TRBV19 | - | TGTGCCAGTAGTACCACCGGGGGAAGGGATGGCTACACCTTC | CASSTTGGRDGYTF
many | TRBJ2-1 | TRBV10-3 | - | TGTGCCATCAGGGGCGCTGACAGCAATGAGCAGTTCTTC | CAIRGADSNEQFF
many | TRBJ2-7 | TRBV10-3 | TRBD1 | TGTGCCATCAGTGAGTCGGACAGGGAAAGCTACGAGCAGTACTTC | CAISESDRESYEQYF
few | TRBJ2-3 | TRBV5-6 | - | TGTGCCAGCAGCTTGAGACAGGCGACCCGCACAGATACGCAGTATTTT | CASSLRQATRTDTQYF
many | TRBJ2-7 | TRBV12-3/TRBV12-4 | TRBD2 | TGTGCCAGCAGTCCCCGGACTAGCGTCGAACTATTTTCCTACGAGCAGTACTTC | CASSPRTSVELFSYEQYF
many | TRBJ2-7 | TRBV3-2 | - | TGTGCCAGCAGCCAAGACTCCCCGGGGGGCGTAGCCGAGCAGTACTTC | CASSQDSPGGVAEQYF
many | TRBJ2-3 | TRBV4-2 | - | TGTGCCAGCAGCCAAGGGGCGGCTGACACAGATACGCAGTATTTT | CASSQGAADTDTQYF
many | TRBJ2-1 | TRBV10-1 | TRBD2 | TGCGCCAGCAGTGATTCTCCAGGGACTAGAAATGAGCAGTTCTTC | CASSDSPGTRNEQFF
many | TRBJ2-7 | TRBV5-4 | TRBD2 | TGTGCCAGCAGCTTGCGGGACGGGGGGGAGCAGTACTTC | CASSLRDGGEQYF
many | TRBJ1-1 | TRBV7-3 | TRBD1 | TGTGCCAGCAGCTTAACGTCAGGGGGAGGCTCTGAAGCTTTCTTT | CASSLTSGGGSEAFF
- | TRBJ2-7 | TRBV12-3/TRBV12-4 | - | TGTGCCAGCAGTTTATCCGGACCGCCTTACGAGCAGTACTTC | CASSLSGPPYEQYF
few | TRBJ1-2 | TRBV21-1 | - | TGTGCCAGCAGCAAAGTGAGGACCGCTCTTTATGGCTACACCTTC | CASSKVRTALYGYTF
many | TRBJ1-2 | TRBV7-8 | TRBD1 | TGTGCCAGCAGCTTTAAGCCGGGACAGGGGAGGGACTATGGCTACACCTTC | CASSFKPGQGRDYGYTF